The following is a T cell receptor (beta chain) sequence with its context. This entry is derived from a study of blood T cell repertoires in COVID-19. At the level of the study: Samples of COVID-19 (acute and convalescent) were obtained from the United States, Italy and Spain.

The CDR3 sequence is 16 residues long. Trimming cost V 5 bases and J 0 bases; bases outside gene matches: 7. Germline CDR1 SGHTA, CDR2 FQGNSA. Enrollment of patients from Seattle took place during active infection, with longitudinal follow-up. This table comes from immunoSEQ multiplex PCR, and its TCRdb copy is limited to in-frame clones, with some not included. The data show over 150,000 clones, roughly 84% seen once. The chain links TRBV7-2 to TRBJ1-3; TRBD1 aligns across 7 bases. The TCR was taken from a man aged 55 to 70 with COVID-19, enrolled during active disease. The sequencing input was peripheral blood. The CDR3 spells CASSTPGTVSGNTIYF. The CDR3 DNA sequence: TGTGCCAGCAGCACCCCCGGGACAGTCTCTGGAAACACCATATATTTT.